The present T cell receptor (delta chain) was sequenced within a study of γδ T cells in repeated Plasmodium falciparum infection. As for the study in general: The natural-infection arm compared Malian children under seasonal malaria with matched Australian children. Four controlled malaria infections with P. falciparum NF54 spanned roughly 590 days.

Flow sorting of PBMC yielded separate Vgamma9/Vdelta2+ and Vdelta2-negative gammadelta T cell populations for bulk repertoire analysis. TCRdb reprocessed the multiplex PCR reads using CATT. The table shows 80,000 to 95,000 delta-chain clones, with roughly 1.4% occurring only once. The length of the CDR3 is 19 residues. Germline V lookup: CDR1 TSWWSYY, CDR2 QGS. This clone was counted a few times. A far larger clone is one nucleotide away, so this likely arose from a read error. Distinct nucleotide sequences in the sample also encode this CDR3. This chain joins TRDV1 and TRDJ1; the match to TRDD2 covers 8 bases. The receptor was isolated from a pool of human donors (malaria-infected and uninfected, not separated). Sequenced input: gamma-delta T cells from blood. CDR3: CALGELHLPTKGSTDKLIF. In nucleotides, the CDR3 is TGTGCTCTTGGGGAACTTCATCTTCCTACGAAGGGTTCCACCGATAAACTTATCTTT.